This TCR beta chain was recorded in a study of cytomegalovirus exposure and HLA in healthy donors. The V and J ends lost 6 bases and 2 bases respectively, with 15 bases between them. Germline V gene data show CDR1 as MDHEN and CDR2 as SYDVKM. This CDR3 comprises 15 residues. The method was immunoSEQ multiplex PCR; TCRdb's version includes in-frame clones alone and lacks a portion of them. The sample records some 120,000 clones, 80% to 90% being singletons. This chain links TRBV28 with TRBJ2-3; weak D call: TRBD2 (6 bases). The sequence derives from a woman under 30 in good health and CMV-seronegative. The specimen was PBMCs. The CDR3 sequence is CASRRAGLLTDTQYF. The CDR3 nucleotides read TGTGCCAGCAGGCGGGCGGGACTCCTCACAGATACGCAGTATTTT.